These T cell receptor beta chains were read from a single sample in a study of shared T cell receptors in the human thymus. Measured with immunoSEQ multiplex PCR; TCRdb has only the in-frame clones, and not every one. The sample contains 500,000 to 850,000 clones, about 89% of which appear only once. Another study also made use of these data, one on human thymus T cells.

Sequences were obtained from thymocytes. The receptors here all came from a boy younger than two with a congenital heart defect. Both conserved end residues are part of each CDR3. The order of the fields is clone size, J gene, V gene, D gene, CDR3 DNA, CDR3 protein. A D gene is named only where the DNA matches it firmly. Only part of the rows carry a size: once, few, many, or a class if the clone is expanded.

clone size: -; J gene: TRBJ2-7; V gene: TRBV7-3; D gene: TRBD1; CDR3 DNA: TGTGCCAGCAGCCCAATCCCGGGACAGGGTATGGAAGAGCAGTACTTC; CDR3 protein: CASSPIPGQGMEEQYF
clone size: -; J gene: TRBJ1-5; V gene: TRBV11-2; D gene: -; CDR3 DNA: TGTGCCAGCAGCTTAGACAATCGCAATCAGCCCCAGCATTTT; CDR3 protein: CASSLDNRNQPQHF
clone size: -; J gene: TRBJ2-7; V gene: TRBV28; D gene: -; CDR3 DNA: TGTGCCAGCAGCCCGCCGGTGCCTCACTCCTACGAGCAGTACTTC; CDR3 protein: CASSPPVPHSYEQYF
clone size: -; J gene: TRBJ2-5; V gene: TRBV19; D gene: TRBD2; CDR3 DNA: TGTGCCAGTAGTACACCCCTGGCGGGGGAACAAGAGACCCAGTACTTC; CDR3 protein: CASSTPLAGEQETQYF
clone size: -; J gene: TRBJ2-5; V gene: TRBV5-4; D gene: TRBD2; CDR3 DNA: TGTGCCAGCAGCGGCCGGGAGGGCCGAGAGACCCAGTACTTC; CDR3 protein: CASSGREGRETQYF
clone size: -; J gene: TRBJ2-2; V gene: TRBV4-1; D gene: -; CDR3 DNA: TGCGCCAGCAGCCAAGAAGGGGGGATCGGGGACAGCAACACCGGGGAGCTGTTTTTT; CDR3 protein: CASSQEGGIGDSNTGELFF
clone size: -; J gene: TRBJ1-1; V gene: TRBV4-3; D gene: -; CDR3 DNA: TGCGCCAGCAGCCAAGTCCGGCAGGTGAACACTGAAGCTTTCTTT; CDR3 protein: CASSQVRQVNTEAFF
clone size: -; J gene: TRBJ1-1; V gene: TRBV16; D gene: TRBD1; CDR3 DNA: TGTGCCAGCAGCCCAGGACAGGGAGACCTTGAACTCGCTGAAGCTTTCTTT; CDR3 protein: CASSPGQGDLELAEAFF
clone size: -; J gene: TRBJ1-1; V gene: TRBV5-6; D gene: -; CDR3 DNA: TGTGCCAGCAGCTTGTATTCGGACAGAAACACTGAAGCTTTCTTT; CDR3 protein: CASSLYSDRNTEAFF
clone size: -; J gene: TRBJ1-5; V gene: TRBV27; D gene: TRBD1; CDR3 DNA: TGTGCCAGCAGTCTAGACAGGGACAGCAATCAGCCCCAGCATTTT; CDR3 protein: CASSLDRDSNQPQHF
clone size: once; J gene: TRBJ2-7; V gene: TRBV27; D gene: TRBD1; CDR3 DNA: TGTGCCAGCAGGACCGGGACAGGGGGCTTTTACGAGCAGTACTTC; CDR3 protein: CASRTGTGGFYEQYF
clone size: once; J gene: TRBJ1-5; V gene: TRBV6-6; D gene: TRBD1; CDR3 DNA: TGTGCCAGCAGCCCACAGGGGGGGAATCAGCCCCAGCATTTT; CDR3 protein: CASSPQGGNQPQHF
clone size: -; J gene: TRBJ1-2; V gene: TRBV9; D gene: -; CDR3 DNA: TGTGCCAGCAGCTCGAACAGGGAGTTCGTAGGCTACACCTTC; CDR3 protein: CASSSNREFVGYTF
clone size: -; J gene: TRBJ1-4; V gene: TRBV4-3; D gene: TRBD1; CDR3 DNA: TGCGCCAGCAGCCTACACCCCGGGACAGGGAATGAAAAACTGTTTTTT; CDR3 protein: CASSLHPGTGNEKLFF
clone size: -; J gene: TRBJ2-7; V gene: TRBV2; D gene: -; CDR3 DNA: TGTGCCAGCAGTGAAGAGGACAGAGACTACGAGCAGTACTTC; CDR3 protein: CASSEEDRDYEQYF
clone size: -; J gene: TRBJ2-1; V gene: TRBV10-3; D gene: TRBD2; CDR3 DNA: TGTGCCATCGGGTTGCGGGAGGGTTGCAATGAGCAGTTCTTC; CDR3 protein: CAIGLREGCNEQFF
clone size: -; J gene: TRBJ1-6; V gene: TRBV6-5; D gene: TRBD1; CDR3 DNA: TGTGCCAGCAGCAAACCGGGACAGGGAGGATCACCCCTCCACTTT; CDR3 protein: CASSKPGQGGSPLHF
clone size: -; J gene: TRBJ1-2; V gene: TRBV5-6; D gene: TRBD1; CDR3 DNA: TGTGCCAGCAGCTTGGAAAGGGGGCAGGGTGGCTACACCTTC; CDR3 protein: CASSLERGQGGYTF
clone size: -; J gene: TRBJ2-3; V gene: TRBV7-2; D gene: -; CDR3 DNA: TGTGCCAGCAGCTTAAGCGAGGACTTAGGCACAGATACGCAGTATTTT; CDR3 protein: CASSLSEDLGTDTQYF
clone size: -; J gene: TRBJ2-1; V gene: TRBV2; D gene: TRBD2; CDR3 DNA: TGTGCCAGCAGTGAATTCCTAGCGGGGGGAAATGAGCAGTTCTTC; CDR3 protein: CASSEFLAGGNEQFF